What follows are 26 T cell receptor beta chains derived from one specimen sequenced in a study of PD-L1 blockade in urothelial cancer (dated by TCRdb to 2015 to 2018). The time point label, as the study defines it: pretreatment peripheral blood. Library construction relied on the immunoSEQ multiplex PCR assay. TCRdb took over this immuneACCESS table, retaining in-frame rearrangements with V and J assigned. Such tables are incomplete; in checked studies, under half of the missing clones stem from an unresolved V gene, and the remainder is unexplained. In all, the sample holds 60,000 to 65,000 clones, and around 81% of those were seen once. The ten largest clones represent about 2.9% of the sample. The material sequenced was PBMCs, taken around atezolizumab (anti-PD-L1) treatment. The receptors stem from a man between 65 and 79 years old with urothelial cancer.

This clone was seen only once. CDR3 sequence: CASSLGTSANNEQFF. In DNA form, the CDR3 reads TGCGCCAGCAGCTTAGGGACTAGTGCCAACAATGAGCAGTTCTTC. The chain links TRBV5-1 to TRBJ2-1, with TRBD2 matching over 8 bases. Germline V gives CDR1 SGHRS, CDR2 YFSETQ. Trimming took 2 bases from V and 5 from J; bases not matched to a gene: 6. The CDR3 extends over 15 amino acids.

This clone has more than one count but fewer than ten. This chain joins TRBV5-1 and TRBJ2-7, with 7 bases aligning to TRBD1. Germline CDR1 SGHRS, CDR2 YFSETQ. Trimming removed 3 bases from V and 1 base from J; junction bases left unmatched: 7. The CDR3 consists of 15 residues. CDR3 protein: CASSSGQDWSYEQYF. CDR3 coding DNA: TGCGCCAGCAGCTCCGGACAGGACTGGTCCTACGAGCAGTACTTC. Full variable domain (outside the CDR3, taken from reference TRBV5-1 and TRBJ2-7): KAGVTQTPRYLIKTRGQQVTLSCSPISGHRSVSWYQQTPGQGLQFLFEYFSETQRNKGNFPGRFSGRQFSNSRSEMNVSTLELGDSALYLCASSSGQDWSYEQYFGPGTRLTVT.

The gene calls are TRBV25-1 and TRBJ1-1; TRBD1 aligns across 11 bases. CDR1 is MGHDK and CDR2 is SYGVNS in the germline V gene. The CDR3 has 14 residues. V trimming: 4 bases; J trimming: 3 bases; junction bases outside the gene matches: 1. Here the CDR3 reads CASSADRGHTEAFF. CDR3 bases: TGTGCCAGCAGTGCGGACAGGGGGCACACTGAAGCTTTCTTT.

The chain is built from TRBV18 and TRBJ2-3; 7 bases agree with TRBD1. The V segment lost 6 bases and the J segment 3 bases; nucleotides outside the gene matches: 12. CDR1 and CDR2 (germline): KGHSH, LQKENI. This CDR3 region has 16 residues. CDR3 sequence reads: CASSPWAGGETDTQYF. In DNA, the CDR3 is TGTGCCAGCTCCCCTTGGGCAGGGGGTGAAACAGATACGCAGTATTTT.

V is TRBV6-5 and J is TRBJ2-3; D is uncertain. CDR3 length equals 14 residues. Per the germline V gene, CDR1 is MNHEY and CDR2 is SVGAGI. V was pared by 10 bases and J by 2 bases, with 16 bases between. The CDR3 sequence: CATGRRSLTDTQYF. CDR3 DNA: TGTGCCACCGGTAGGCGGTCCCTCACAGATACGCAGTATTTT.

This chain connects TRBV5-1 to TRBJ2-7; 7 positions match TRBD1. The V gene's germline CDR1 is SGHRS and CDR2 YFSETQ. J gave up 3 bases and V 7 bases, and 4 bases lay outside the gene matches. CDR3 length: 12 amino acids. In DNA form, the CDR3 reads TGCGCCAGCGGCCGGGACAGCTACGAGCAGTACTTC. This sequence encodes CASGRDSYEQYF.

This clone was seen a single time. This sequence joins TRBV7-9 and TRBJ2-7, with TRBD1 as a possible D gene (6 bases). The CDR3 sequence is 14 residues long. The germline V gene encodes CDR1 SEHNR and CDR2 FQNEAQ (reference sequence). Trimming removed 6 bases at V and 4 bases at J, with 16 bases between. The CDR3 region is CASRPGPGEYEQYF. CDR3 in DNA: TGTGCCAGCAGACCCGGGCCAGGGGAATACGAGCAGTACTTC. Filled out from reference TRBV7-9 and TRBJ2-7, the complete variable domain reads DTGVSQNPRHKITKRGQNVTFRCDPISEHNRLYWYRQTLGQGPEFLTYFQNEAQLEKSRLLSDRFSAERPKGSFSTLEIQRTEQGDSAMYLCASRPGPGEYEQYFGPGTRLTVT.

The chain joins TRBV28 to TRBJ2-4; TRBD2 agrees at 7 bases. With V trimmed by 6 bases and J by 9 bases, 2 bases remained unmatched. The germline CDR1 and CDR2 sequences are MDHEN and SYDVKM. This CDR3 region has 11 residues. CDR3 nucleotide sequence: TGTGCCAGCAGCGGCGGGGGCATTCAGTACTTC. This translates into CASSGGGIQYF.

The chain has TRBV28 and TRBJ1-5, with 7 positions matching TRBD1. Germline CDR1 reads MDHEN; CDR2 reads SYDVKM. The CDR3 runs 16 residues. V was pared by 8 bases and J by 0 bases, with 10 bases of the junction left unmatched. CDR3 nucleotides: TGTGCCAGCGGATCCGAGGGGGCCTATAGCAATCAGCCCCAGCATTTT. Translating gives CASGSEGAYSNQPQHF.

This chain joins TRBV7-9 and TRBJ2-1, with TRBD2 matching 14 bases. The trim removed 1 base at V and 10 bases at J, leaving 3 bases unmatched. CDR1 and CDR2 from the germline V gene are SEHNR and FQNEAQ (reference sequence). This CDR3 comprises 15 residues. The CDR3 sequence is CASSLGLAGGQEQFF. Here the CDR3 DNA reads TGTGCCAGCAGCTTAGGACTAGCGGGAGGGCAGGAGCAGTTCTTC.

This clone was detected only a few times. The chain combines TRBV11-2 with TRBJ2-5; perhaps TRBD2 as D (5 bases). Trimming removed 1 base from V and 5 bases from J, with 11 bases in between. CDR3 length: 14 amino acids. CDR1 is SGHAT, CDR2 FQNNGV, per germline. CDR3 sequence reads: CASSLVAGRETQYF. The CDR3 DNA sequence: TGTGCCAGCAGCTTAGTTGCGGGCAGGGAGACCCAGTACTTC.

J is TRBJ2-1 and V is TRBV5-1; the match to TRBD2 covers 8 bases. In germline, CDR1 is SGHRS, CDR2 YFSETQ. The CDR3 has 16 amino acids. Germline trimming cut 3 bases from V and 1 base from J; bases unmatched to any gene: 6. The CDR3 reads CASSSTGTSSYNEQFF. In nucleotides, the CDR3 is TGCGCCAGCAGCTCTACCGGGACTAGTTCCTACAATGAGCAGTTCTTC.

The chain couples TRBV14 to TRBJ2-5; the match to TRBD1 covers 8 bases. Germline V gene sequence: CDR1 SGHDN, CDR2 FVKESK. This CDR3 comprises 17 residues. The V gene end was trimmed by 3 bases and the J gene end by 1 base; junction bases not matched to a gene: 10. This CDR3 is CASSHGRGRVPQETQYF. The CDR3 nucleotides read TGTGCCAGCAGCCACGGCAGGGGGCGAGTTCCCCAAGAGACCCAGTACTTC.

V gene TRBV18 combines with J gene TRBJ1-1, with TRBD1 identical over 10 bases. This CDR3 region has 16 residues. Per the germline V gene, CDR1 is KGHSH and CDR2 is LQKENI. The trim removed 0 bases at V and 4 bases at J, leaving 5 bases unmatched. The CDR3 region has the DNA TGTGCCAGCTCACCACCGATTGGGACAGGGGCCACTGAAGCTTTCTTT. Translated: CASSPPIGTGATEAFF.

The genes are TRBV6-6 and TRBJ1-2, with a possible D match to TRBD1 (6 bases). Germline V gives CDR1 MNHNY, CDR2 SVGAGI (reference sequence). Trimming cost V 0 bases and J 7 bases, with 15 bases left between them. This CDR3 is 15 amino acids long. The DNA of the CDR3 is TGTGCCAGCAGTTACTCGAACCAGGGGTACCCTGGCTACACCTTC. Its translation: CASSYSNQGYPGYTF.

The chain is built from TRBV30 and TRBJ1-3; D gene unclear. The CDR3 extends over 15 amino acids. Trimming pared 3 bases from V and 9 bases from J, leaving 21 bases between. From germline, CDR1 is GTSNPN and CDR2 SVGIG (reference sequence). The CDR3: CAWSTDPRDGGTIYF. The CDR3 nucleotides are TGTGCCTGGAGCACAGACCCCCGAGACGGAGGCACCATATATTTT.

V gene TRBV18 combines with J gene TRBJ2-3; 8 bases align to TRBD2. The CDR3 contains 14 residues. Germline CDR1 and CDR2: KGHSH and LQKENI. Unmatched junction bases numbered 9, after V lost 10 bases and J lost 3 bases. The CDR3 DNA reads TGTGCCAACTCCCTAAGCGGGAGAACAGATACGCAGTATTTT. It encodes CANSLSGRTDTQYF. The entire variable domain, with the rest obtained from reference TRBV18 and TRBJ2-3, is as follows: NAGVMQNPRHLVRRRGQEARLRCSPMKGHSHVYWYRQLPEEGLKFMVYLQKENIIDESGMPKERFSAEFPKEGPSILRIQQVVRGDSAAYFCANSLSGRTDTQYFGPGTRLTVL.

The chain's CDR3 is CATSRDQQTQHF. In nucleotides, the CDR3 is TGTGCCACCAGCAGAGACCAACAGACCCAGCATTTT. This chain joins TRBV15 and TRBJ1-5; D call uncertain. V was clipped by 0 bases and J by 11 bases, with 8 bases between them. Germline V gene data show CDR1 as LNHNV and CDR2 as YYDKDF (reference sequence). The CDR3 is made up of 12 amino acids.

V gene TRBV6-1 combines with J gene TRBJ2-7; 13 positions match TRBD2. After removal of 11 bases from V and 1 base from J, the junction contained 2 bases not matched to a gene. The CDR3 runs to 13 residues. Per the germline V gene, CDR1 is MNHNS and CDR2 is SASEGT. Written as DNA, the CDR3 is TGTGCCGGGGGACTAGCGGGGTCCTACGAGCAGTACTTC. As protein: CAGGLAGSYEQYF.

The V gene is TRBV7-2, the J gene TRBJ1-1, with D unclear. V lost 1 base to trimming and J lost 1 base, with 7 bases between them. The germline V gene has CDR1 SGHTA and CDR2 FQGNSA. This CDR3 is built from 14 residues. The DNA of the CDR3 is TGTGCCAGCAGCTTAGGCTCGGGGAACACTGAAGCTTTCTTT. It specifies CASSLGSGNTEAFF.

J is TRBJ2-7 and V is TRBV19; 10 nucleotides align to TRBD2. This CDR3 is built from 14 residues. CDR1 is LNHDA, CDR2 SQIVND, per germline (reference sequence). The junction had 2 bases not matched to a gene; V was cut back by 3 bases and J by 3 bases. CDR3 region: CASSIRLAGYEQYF. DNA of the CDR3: TGTGCCAGTAGTATTCGACTAGCGGGCTACGAGCAGTACTTC.

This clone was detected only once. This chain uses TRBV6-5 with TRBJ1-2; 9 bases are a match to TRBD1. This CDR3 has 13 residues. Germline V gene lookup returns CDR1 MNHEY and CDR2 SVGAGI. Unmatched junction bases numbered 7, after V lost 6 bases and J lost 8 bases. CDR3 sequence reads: CASSPTTGGGYTF. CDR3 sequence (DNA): TGTGCCAGCAGCCCAACGACAGGGGGAGGCTACACCTTC.

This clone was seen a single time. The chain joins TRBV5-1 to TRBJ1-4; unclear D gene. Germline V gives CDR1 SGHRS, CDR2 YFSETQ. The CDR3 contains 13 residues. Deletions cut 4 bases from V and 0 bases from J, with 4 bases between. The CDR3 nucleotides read TGCGCCAGCAGCCCAACAACTAATGAAAAACTGTTTTTT. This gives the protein CASSPTTNEKLFF.

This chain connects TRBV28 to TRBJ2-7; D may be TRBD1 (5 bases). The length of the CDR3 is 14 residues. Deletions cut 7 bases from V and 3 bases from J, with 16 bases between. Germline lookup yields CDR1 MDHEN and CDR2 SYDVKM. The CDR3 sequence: CASNQQDLYYEQYF. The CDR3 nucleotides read TGTGCCAGCAACCAACAGGACCTATACTACGAGCAGTACTTC.

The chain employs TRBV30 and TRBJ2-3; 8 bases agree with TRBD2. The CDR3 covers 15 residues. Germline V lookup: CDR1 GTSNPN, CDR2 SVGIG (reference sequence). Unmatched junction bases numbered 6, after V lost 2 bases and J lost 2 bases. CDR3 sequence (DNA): TGTGCCTGGAGTAGAACTAGCGGCTTCACAGATACGCAGTATTTT. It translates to CAWSRTSGFTDTQYF.

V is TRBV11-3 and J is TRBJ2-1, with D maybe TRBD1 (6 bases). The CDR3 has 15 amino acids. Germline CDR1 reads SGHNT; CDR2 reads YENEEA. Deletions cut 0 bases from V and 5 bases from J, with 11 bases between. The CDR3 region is CASSLDRGFNNEQFF. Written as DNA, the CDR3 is TGTGCCAGCAGCTTAGATAGGGGGTTCAACAATGAGCAGTTCTTC.